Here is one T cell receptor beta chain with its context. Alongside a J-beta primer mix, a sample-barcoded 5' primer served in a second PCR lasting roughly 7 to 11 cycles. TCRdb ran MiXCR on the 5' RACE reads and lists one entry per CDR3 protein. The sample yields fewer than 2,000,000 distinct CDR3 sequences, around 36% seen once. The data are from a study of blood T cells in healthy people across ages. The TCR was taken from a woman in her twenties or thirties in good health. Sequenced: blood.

For the CDR3, the DNA is TGCGCCAGCAGCCGGGGGGAACAGGGGGCTCAGCCCCAGCATTTT. It codes for CASSRGEQGAQPQHF. The gene calls are TRBV4-1 and TRBJ1-5; TRBD1 matches 9 bases. The CDR3 spans 15 residues. Trimming took 4 bases from V and 6 from J; bases not matched to a gene: 7. Germline CDR1 MGHRA, CDR2 YSYEKL.